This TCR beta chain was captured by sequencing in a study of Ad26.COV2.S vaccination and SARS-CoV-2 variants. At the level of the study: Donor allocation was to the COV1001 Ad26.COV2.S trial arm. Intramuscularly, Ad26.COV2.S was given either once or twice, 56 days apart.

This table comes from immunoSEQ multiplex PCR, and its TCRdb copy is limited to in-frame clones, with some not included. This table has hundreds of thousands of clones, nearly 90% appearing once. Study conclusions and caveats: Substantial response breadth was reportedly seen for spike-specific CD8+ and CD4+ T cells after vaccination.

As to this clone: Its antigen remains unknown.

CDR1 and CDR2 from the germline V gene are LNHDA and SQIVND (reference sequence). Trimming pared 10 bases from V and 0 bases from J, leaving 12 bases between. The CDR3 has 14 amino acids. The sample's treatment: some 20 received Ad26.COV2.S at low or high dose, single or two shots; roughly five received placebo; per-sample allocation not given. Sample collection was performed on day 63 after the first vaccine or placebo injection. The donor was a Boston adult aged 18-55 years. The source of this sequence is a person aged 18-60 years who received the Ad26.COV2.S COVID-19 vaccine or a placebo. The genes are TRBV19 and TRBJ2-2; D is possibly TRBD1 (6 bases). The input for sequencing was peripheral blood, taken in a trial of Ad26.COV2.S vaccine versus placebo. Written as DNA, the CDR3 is TGTGCCATCAGGGGTGCCGCGAACACCGGGGAGCTGTTTTTT. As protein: CAIRGAANTGELFF.